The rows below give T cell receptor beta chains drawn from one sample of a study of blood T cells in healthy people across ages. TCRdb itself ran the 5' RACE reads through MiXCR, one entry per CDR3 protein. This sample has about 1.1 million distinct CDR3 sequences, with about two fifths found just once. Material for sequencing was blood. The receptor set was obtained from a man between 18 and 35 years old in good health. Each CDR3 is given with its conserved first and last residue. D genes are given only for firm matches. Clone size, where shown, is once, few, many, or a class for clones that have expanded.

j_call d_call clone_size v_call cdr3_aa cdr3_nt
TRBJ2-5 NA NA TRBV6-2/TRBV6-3 CASSYLQGWYF TGTGCCAGCAGTTACTTGCAGGGATGGTACTTC
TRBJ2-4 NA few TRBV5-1 CASSLGTAVGIQYF TGCGCCAGCAGCTTGGGGACCGCGGTAGGCATTCAGTACTTC
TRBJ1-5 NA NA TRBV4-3 CASSQSLVPNQPQHF TGCGCCAGCAGCCAAAGCCTCGTTCCCAATCAGCCCCAGCATTTT
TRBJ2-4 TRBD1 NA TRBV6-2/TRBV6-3 CASSFTGAKAKNIQYF TGTGCCAGCAGCTTCACAGGGGCTAAAGCCAAAAACATTCAGTACTTC
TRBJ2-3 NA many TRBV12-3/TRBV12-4 CASRPLPDTQYF TGTGCCAGCAGACCCCTCCCGGATACGCAGTATTTT
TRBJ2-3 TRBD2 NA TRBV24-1 CATSDHERGGTDTQYF TGTGCCACCAGTGATCATGAGCGGGGGGGAACAGATACGCAGTATTTT
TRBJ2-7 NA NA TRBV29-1 CSVAGTTGVQYF TGCAGCGTTGCAGGGACGACAGGCGTTCAGTACTTC
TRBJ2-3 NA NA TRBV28 CASSMLMGASTDTQYF TGTGCCAGCAGTATGCTAATGGGGGCGAGCACAGATACGCAGTATTTT
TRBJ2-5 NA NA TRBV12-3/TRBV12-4 CASSTGTGNEQYF TGTGCCAGCAGTACAGGGACGGGCAATGAGCAGTACTTC
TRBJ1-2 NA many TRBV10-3 CAISDNRDGYTF TGTGCCATCAGTGATAACAGGGACGGCTACACCTTC
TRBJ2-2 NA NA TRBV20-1 CSARDVSRGETGELFF TGCAGTGCTAGAGATGTTTCGCGGGGAGAGACCGGGGAGCTGTTTTTT
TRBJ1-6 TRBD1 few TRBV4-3 CASSQEGQANSPLHF TGCGCCAGCAGCCAAGAAGGACAGGCGAATTCACCCCTCCACTTT
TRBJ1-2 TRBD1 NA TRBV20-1 CSARVRDRGLSNYGYTF TGCAGTGCTAGAGTTAGGGACAGGGGGTTGAGTAACTATGGCTACACCTTC
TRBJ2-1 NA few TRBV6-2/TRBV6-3 CASSYERTNEQFF TGTGCCAGCAGTTACGAGCGAACCAATGAGCAGTTCTTC
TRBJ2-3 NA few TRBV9 CASSAWRTDTQYF TGTGCCAGCAGCGCTTGGCGGACAGATACGCAGTATTTT
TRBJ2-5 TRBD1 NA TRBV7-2 CASSSQQGWNEQYF TGTGCCAGCAGCAGCCAACAGGGGTGGAATGAGCAGTACTTC
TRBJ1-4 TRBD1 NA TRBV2 CASLPGQGIGKLFF TGTGCCAGCCTTCCGGGACAGGGGATCGGAAAACTGTTTTTT
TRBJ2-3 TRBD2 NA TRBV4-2 CASSPTSGDTFTDTQYF TGTGCCAGCAGCCCGACTAGCGGGGACACTTTCACAGATACGCAGTATTTT
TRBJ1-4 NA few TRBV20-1 CSARDGAGSEKLFF TGCAGTGCTAGAGATGGTGCGGGGTCTGAAAAACTGTTTTTT
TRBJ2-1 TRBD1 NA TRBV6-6 CAGGPPGLNEQFF TGCGCAGGGGGACCCCCGGGGTTGAATGAGCAGTTCTTC
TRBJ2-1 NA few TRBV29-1 CSVLQGLKNEQFF TGCAGCGTTCTACAGGGTTTGAAGAATGAGCAGTTCTTC
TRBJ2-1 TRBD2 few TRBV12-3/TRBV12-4 CASRRSSGGSNEQFF TGTGCCAGCAGGAGGTCTAGCGGGGGGTCGAATGAGCAGTTCTTC
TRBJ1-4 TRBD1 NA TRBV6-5 CASSYRDRPTNEKLFF TGTGCCAGCAGTTACCGGGACAGACCAACTAATGAAAAACTGTTTTTT
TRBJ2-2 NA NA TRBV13 CASSPRPDTGELFF TGTGCCAGCAGCCCGCGGCCAGACACCGGGGAGCTGTTTTTT
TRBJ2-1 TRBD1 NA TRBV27 CASSFLRTGGDNEQFF TGTGCCAGCAGTTTTTTGAGGACAGGGGGGGACAATGAGCAGTTCTTC
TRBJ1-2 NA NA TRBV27 CASSLSQNYGYTF TGTGCCAGCAGTTTAAGCCAGAACTATGGCTACACCTTC
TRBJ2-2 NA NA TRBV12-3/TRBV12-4 CALQSQNTGELFF TGTGCACTACAGTCCCAGAACACCGGGGAGCTGTTTTTT
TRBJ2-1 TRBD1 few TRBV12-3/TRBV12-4 CASSGPGQGNEQFF TGTGCCAGCAGCGGTCCGGGACAGGGGAATGAGCAGTTCTTC
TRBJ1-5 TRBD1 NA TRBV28 CASSRNRDRGGQPQHF TGTGCCAGCAGTCGTAACCGGGACAGGGGCGGTCAGCCCCAGCATTTT
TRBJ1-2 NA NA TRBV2 CASSPLRGSGGYTF TGTGCCAGCAGTCCTTTGAGGGGTTCGGGTGGCTACACCTTC
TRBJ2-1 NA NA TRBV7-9 CASSLSGEIFSYNEQFF TGTGCCAGCAGCTTATCAGGGGAGATATTCTCCTACAATGAGCAGTTCTTC
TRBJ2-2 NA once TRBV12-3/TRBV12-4 CASSLAQETIAAGELFF TGTGCCAGCAGTTTAGCGCAAGAGACTATCGCTGCCGGGGAGCTGTTTTTT
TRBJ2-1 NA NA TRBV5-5 CASSLEAVGSYNEQFF TGTGCCAGCAGCTTGGAGGCGGTGGGGTCCTACAATGAGCAGTTCTTC